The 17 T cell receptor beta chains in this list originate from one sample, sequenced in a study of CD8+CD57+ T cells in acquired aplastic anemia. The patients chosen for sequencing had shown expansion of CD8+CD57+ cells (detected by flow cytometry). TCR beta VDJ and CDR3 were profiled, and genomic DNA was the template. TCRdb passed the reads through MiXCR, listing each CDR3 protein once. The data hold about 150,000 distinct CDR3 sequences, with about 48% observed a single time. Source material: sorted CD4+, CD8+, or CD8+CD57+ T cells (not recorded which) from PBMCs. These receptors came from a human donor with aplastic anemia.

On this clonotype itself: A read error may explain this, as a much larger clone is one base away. DNA of the CDR3: TGTGCCAGCCATAACGCACGGCAGTTCTTC. Translation gives CASHNARQFF. The J gene is TRBJ2-1, the V gene TRBV6-1; D not resolved. The germline V and J ends were trimmed by 8 bases and 12 bases, with 11 bases remaining between them. The CDR3 consists of 10 residues. The germline V gene encodes CDR1 MNHNS and CDR2 SASEGT.

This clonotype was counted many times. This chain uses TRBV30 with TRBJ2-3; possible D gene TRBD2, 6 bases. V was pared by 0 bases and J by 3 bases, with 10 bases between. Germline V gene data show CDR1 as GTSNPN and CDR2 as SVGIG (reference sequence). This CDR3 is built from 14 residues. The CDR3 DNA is TGTGCCTGGAGTGTAGTAGGGAGGACAGATACGCAGTATTTT. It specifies CAWSVVGRTDTQYF.

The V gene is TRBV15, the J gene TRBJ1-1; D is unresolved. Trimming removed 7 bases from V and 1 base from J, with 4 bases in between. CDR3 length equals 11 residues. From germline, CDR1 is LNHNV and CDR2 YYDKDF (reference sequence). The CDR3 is CATTQNTEAFF. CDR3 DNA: TGTGCCACCACTCAGAACACTGAAGCTTTCTTT.

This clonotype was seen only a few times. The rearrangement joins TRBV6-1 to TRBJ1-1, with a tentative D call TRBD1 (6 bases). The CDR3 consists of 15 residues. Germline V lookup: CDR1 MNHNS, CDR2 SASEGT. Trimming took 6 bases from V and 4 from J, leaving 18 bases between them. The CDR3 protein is CASRPRVGGGTEAFF. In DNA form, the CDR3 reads TGTGCCAGCAGGCCCAGGGTAGGAGGGGGCACTGAAGCTTTCTTT.

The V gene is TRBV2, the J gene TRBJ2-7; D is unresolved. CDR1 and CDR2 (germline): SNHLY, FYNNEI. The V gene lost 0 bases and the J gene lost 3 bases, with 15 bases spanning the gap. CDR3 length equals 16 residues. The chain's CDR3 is CASSEATSWMGYEQYF. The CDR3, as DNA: TGTGCCAGCAGTGAAGCGACCAGCTGGATGGGCTACGAGCAGTACTTC. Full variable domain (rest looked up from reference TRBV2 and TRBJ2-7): EPEVTQTPSHQVTQMGQEVILRCVPISNHLYFYWYRQILGQKVEFLVSFYNNEISEKSEIFDDQFSVERPDGSNFTLKIRSTKLEDSAMYFCASSEATSWMGYEQYFGPGTRLTVT.

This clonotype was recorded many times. Here the CDR3 reads CASSLIIGLAREQYF. CDR3 nucleotide sequence: TGTGCCAGCAGCTTAATTATCGGACTAGCTCGGGAGCAGTACTTC. The chain is built from TRBV7-2 and TRBJ2-7, with 8 positions matching TRBD2. The CDR3 contains 15 residues. Germline trimming cut 2 bases from V and 7 bases from J; bases unmatched to any gene: 10. Per germline, CDR1 SGHTA and CDR2 FQGNSA.

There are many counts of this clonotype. CDR3 nucleotide sequence: TGTGCCAGCAGGCCGATGGGGGACGTAAGTGAAGCTTTCTTT. This codes for CASRPMGDVSEAFF. The rearrangement joins TRBV12-3 or TRBV12-4 to TRBJ1-1; weak D call: TRBD1 (5 bases). Trimming left V 6 bases short and J 7 bases short, with 18 bases between. The CDR3 consists of 14 residues.

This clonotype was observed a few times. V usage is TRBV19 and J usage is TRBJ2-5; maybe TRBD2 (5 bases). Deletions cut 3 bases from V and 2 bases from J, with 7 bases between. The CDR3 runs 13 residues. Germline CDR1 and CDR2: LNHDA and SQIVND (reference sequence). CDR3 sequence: CASSITGQETQYF. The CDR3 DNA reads TGTGCCAGTAGTATTACGGGGCAAGAGACCCAGTACTTC.

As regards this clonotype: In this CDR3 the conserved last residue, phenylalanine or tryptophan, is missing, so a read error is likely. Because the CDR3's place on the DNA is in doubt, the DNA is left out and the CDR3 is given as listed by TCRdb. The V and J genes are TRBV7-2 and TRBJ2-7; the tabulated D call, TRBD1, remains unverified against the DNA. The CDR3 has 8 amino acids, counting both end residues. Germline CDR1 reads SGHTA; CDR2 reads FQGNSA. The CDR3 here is CASSLGRQ.

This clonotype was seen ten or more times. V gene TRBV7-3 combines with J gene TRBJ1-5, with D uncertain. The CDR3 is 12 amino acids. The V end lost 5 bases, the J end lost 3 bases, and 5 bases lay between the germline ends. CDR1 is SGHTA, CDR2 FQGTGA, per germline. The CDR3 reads CASSQLNQPQHF. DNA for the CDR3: TGTGCCAGCAGCCAACTCAATCAGCCCCAGCATTTT.

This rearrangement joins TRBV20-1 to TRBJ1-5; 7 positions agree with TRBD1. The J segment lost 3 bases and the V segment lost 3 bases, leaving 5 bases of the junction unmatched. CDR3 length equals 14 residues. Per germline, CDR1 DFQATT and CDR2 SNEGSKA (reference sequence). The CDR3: CSARTGRANQPQHF. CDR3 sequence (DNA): TGCAGTGCTAGGACAGGGAGGGCCAATCAGCCCCAGCATTTT.

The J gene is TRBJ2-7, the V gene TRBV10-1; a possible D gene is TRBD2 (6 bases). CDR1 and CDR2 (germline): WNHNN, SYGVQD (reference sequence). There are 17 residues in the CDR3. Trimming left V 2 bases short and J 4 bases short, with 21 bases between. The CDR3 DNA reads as TGCGCCAGCAGTGAGCCCCTCTACAGGACCCGGGGGTACGAGCAGTACTTC. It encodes CASSEPLYRTRGYEQYF.

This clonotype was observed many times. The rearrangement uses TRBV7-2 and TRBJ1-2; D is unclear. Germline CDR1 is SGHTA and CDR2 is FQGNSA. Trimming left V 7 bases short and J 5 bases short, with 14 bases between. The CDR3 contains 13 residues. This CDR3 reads CASTPGRTYGYTF. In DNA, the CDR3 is TGTGCCAGCACCCCCGGACGGACGTATGGCTACACCTTC.

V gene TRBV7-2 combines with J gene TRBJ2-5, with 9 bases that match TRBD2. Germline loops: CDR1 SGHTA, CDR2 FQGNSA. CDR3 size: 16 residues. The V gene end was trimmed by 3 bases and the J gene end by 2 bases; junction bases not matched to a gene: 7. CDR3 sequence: CASSLLGGGGQETQYF. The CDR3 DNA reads TGTGCCAGCAGCTTGTTAGGCGGGGGGGGTCAAGAGACCCAGTACTTC.

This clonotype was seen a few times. The CDR3 nucleotides read TGTGCCAGCAGTTTATCAGGGGCGTCCTACGAGCAGTACTTC. Its translation is CASSLSGASYEQYF. The V call is TRBV7-9, the J call TRBJ2-7, with D perhaps matching TRBD1 (6 bases). The CDR3 is made up of 14 amino acids. V was cut by 6 bases and J by 1 base, with 13 bases left in between. Germline V CDR1 and CDR2: SEHNR, FQNEAQ (reference sequence).

CDR3: CASSLTPPGLAGEPILNEQYF. DNA of the CDR3: TGTGCCAGCAGCCTCACCCCCCCGGGACTAGCGGGAGAGCCTATTCTCAACGAGCAGTACTTC. The chain recombines TRBV7-6 with TRBJ2-7; 14 positions agree with TRBD2. V lost 5 bases and J lost 5; bases outside the gene matches: 23. From germline, CDR1 is SGHVS and CDR2 FNYEAQ. The CDR3 has 21 amino acids.

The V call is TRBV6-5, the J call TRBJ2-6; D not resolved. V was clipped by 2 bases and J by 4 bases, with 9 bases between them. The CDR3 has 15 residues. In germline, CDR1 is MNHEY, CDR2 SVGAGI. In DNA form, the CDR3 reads TGTGCCAGCAGTTACCCCTCCACCGGGGCCAACGTCCTGACTTTC. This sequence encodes CASSYPSTGANVLTF.